This T cell receptor beta chain was recorded in a study of blood T cell repertoires in COVID-19. Study summary: The United States, Italy and Spain supplied acute and convalescent COVID-19 samples. The analysed material was cDNA or gDNA that came from T cells, B-cell-depleted T cells, or PBMCs.

Profiling relied on immunoSEQ multiplex PCR, and the TCRdb table lists in-frame clones only, not all of them. The top ten clones hold roughly 34% of a sample with 130,000 to 150,000 clones, 84% of them seen once. This clone was picked up many times. From germline, CDR1 is SGHNT and CDR2 YYREEE (reference sequence). Trimming removed 0 bases at V and 3 bases at J, with 15 bases between. The CDR3 loop spans 16 amino acids. The clonotype was recovered from a human donor in a cohort sampled during active COVID-19. Sample: peripheral blood. The V and J genes are TRBV5-4 and TRBJ1-2, with D possibly being TRBD1 (5 bases). The chain's CDR3 is CASSLGQEGIYYGYTF. CDR3 nucleotides: TGTGCCAGCAGCTTGGGGCAGGAGGGGATTTACTATGGCTACACCTTC.